The 12 T cell receptor beta chains below all came from one sample that was sequenced in a study of blood T cell repertoires in COVID-19. The repertoire was sequenced with immunoSEQ multiplex PCR; TCRdb's copy has only in-frame clones and lacks some. The sample has around 220,000 clones, approximately 79% seen once. Sequencing used peripheral blood. All receptors come from a human donor in a cohort sampled during active COVID-19.

This clone was recorded once. The chain has TRBV4-1 and TRBJ1-5; D is possibly TRBD1 (5 bases). This CDR3 is built from 15 residues. In germline, CDR1 is MGHRA, CDR2 YSYEKL. The germline V and J ends were trimmed by 1 base and 6 bases, with 13 bases remaining between them. DNA of the CDR3: TGCGCCAGCAGCCAAGGCGGGGGGTCCGGTCAGCCCCAGCATTTT. Translated: CASSQGGGSGQPQHF.

This sequence joins TRBV5-6 and TRBJ1-5; the D gene is possibly TRBD1 (5 bases). The CDR3 consists of 15 residues. Trimming took 1 base from V and 2 from J, leaving 10 bases between them. The germline gives CDR1 SGHDT, CDR2 YYEEEE. The CDR3 DNA is TGTGCCAGCAGCTTGAAGGGGCGTGGCAATCAGCCCCAGCATTTT. Translation: CASSLKGRGNQPQHF.

The chain is built from TRBV13 and TRBJ1-1; TRBD1 matches 9 bases. With V trimmed by 7 bases and J by 0 bases, 3 bases remained unmatched. The CDR3 runs 14 residues. The germline V gene has CDR1 PRHDT and CDR2 FYEKMQ (reference sequence). The CDR3 loop reads CASTGTGLNTEAFF. The CDR3 DNA sequence: TGTGCCAGCACCGGGACAGGGCTGAACACTGAAGCTTTCTTT.

This chain connects TRBV28 to TRBJ2-7, with 14 positions matching TRBD2. This CDR3 is 17 amino acids long. The germline CDR1 and CDR2 sequences are MDHEN and SYDVKM. V was pared by 4 bases and J by 3 bases, with 8 bases of the junction left unmatched. CDR3 protein: CASSSPGLAGGHYEQYF. The CDR3 DNA sequence: TGTGCCAGCAGTTCCCCCGGACTAGCGGGAGGTCACTACGAGCAGTACTTC.

V and J are TRBV27 and TRBJ2-7, with 13 bases identical to TRBD2. CDR3 length equals 19 residues. Germline V gives CDR1 MNHEY, CDR2 SMNVEV (reference sequence). The V gene end was trimmed by 7 bases and the J gene end by 3 bases; junction bases not matched to a gene: 18. The CDR3 reads CASTPGLAGPPYHLYEQYF. Written as DNA, the CDR3 is TGTGCCAGCACCCCGGGACTAGCGGGACCCCCATACCACCTCTACGAGCAGTACTTC.

The chain joins TRBV29-1 to TRBJ2-3, with a tentative D call TRBD1 (6 bases). CDR1 is SQVTM and CDR2 is ANQGSEA in the germline V gene. There are 11 residues in the CDR3. The V gene lost 7 bases and the J gene lost 8 bases, with 13 bases spanning the gap. Here the CDR3 reads CSGKSQGTQYF. The CDR3 nucleotides are TGCAGCGGGAAATCACAGGGTACGCAGTATTTT.

The chain recombines TRBV6-5 with TRBJ2-6, with 8 bases fitting TRBD1. CDR1 is MNHEY and CDR2 is SVGAGI in the germline V gene. Trimming cost V 5 bases and J 4 bases; bases outside gene matches: 4. This CDR3 has 15 residues. The CDR3, as DNA: TGTGCCAGCAGTAAACAGGGGGACGGGGCCAACGTCCTGACTTTC. It encodes CASSKQGDGANVLTF.

Concerning this clone: In the same sample, other DNA sequences code for this CDR3. The chain links TRBV27 to TRBJ2-7; TRBD2 is a possible D gene (5 bases). Trimming pared 5 bases from V and 0 bases from J, leaving 14 bases between. Germline V lookup: CDR1 MNHEY, CDR2 SMNVEV (reference sequence). The CDR3 consists of 15 residues. CDR3 region: CASSPMTGSSYEQYF. The CDR3, as DNA: TGTGCCAGCAGTCCCATGACGGGATCCTCCTACGAGCAGTACTTC.

The chain couples TRBV3-1 (or the pseudogene TRBV3-2) to TRBJ2-7; the match to TRBD2 covers 10 bases. The CDR3 runs to 15 residues. J lost 6 bases, V lost 1 base, and 6 bases had no gene match. Germline loops: CDR1 LGHDT, CDR2 YNNKEL (reference sequence). CDR3 DNA sequence: TGTGCCAGCAGCCAAGCGGCTAGCGGGAGCCGCGAGCAGTACTTC. Its translation is CASSQAASGSREQYF.

This chain links TRBV9 with TRBJ1-1, with a possible D match to TRBD1 (5 bases). V lost 3 bases and J 7 bases, leaving 16 bases between the germline ends. The CDR3 runs 14 residues. Germline V gene sequence: CDR1 SGDLS, CDR2 YYNGEE. This chain's CDR3 is CASSATRTPVEAFF. The CDR3 bases are TGTGCCAGCAGCGCGACTCGGACACCAGTTGAAGCTTTCTTT.

The J gene is TRBJ2-7, the V gene TRBV28; D may be TRBD2 (5 bases). The germline V gene has CDR1 MDHEN and CDR2 SYDVKM. V was pared by 8 bases and J by 4 bases, with 12 bases between. The CDR3 totals 12 residues. CDR3 in amino acids: CASARGGYEQYF. DNA of the CDR3: TGTGCCAGCGCCCGAGGCGGGTACGAGCAGTACTTC.

The chain carries TRBV3-1 (or the pseudogene TRBV3-2) and TRBJ2-1, with 11 nucleotides matching TRBD2. V shed 6 bases, J shed 6 bases, and the junction held 7 bases outside the gene matches. This CDR3 comprises 15 residues. CDR1 is LGHDT and CDR2 is YNNKEL in the germline V gene (reference sequence). CDR3 amino acids: CASSLGTSGPNEQFF. The CDR3 DNA follows: TGTGCCAGCAGTCTTGGGACTAGCGGCCCCAATGAGCAGTTCTTC.